The sequence of this T cell receptor beta chain was determined in a study of T-cell reconstitution after alpha-beta-depleted transplantation in children. Unique molecular identifiers were built into the TCRbeta library. TCRdb reprocessed the PCR reads via MiXCR and lists one record per CDR3 protein. The table lists fewer than 1 million distinct CDR3 sequences, 16% of them singletons, with around 5.3% in the top ten. This clonotype was found a few times. The antigen is not known. Study observations and caveats: In patients about two months after transplant, alpha-beta T cells reportedly arose from several hundred expanded graft clones. The authors attributed T-cell counts and diversity one year after transplant mostly to newly produced T cells. Some patients' high day-60 TCRbeta diversity was attributed to recipient cells surviving conditioning.

The CDR3 sequence is 10 residues long. Germline V CDR1 and CDR2: DFQATT, SNEGSKA (reference sequence). With 5 bases removed from V and 5 bases from J, the gap between germline ends came to 6 bases. This sequence originates from a male patient younger than 18 who had a stem cell transplant for acute lymphoblastic leukemia, so the T cells may come from the graft donor. The sample was PBMCs, mostly from graft donor cells, taken 360 days after TCRalphabeta/CD19-depleted stem cell transplant. The V call is TRBV20-1, the J call TRBJ2-5, with D maybe TRBD2 (6 bases). CDR3 amino acids: CSAGRETQYF. CDR3 DNA sequence: TGCAGTGCTGGGAGGGAGACCCAGTACTTC.